The 4 T cell receptor beta chains in this list originate from one sample, sequenced in a study of cytomegalovirus exposure and HLA in healthy donors. Some clones are missing from TCRdb's copy, which holds only in-frame ones; the method was immunoSEQ multiplex PCR. The data contain 140,000 to 150,000 clones, about 94% of them singletons. The sequenced material came from PBMCs. The receptors here all came from a man aged 18-30 years in good health and CMV-seropositive.

V is TRBV7-2 and J is TRBJ2-1; 8 bases match TRBD1. The germline V gene has CDR1 SGHTA and CDR2 FQGNSA. This CDR3 contains 13 residues. Germline trimming cut 4 bases from V and 6 bases from J; bases unmatched to any gene: 2. CDR3 region: CASSYTGGNEQFF. For the CDR3, the DNA is TGTGCCAGCAGCTATACAGGGGGCAATGAGCAGTTCTTC. The whole variable domain, remainder taken from reference TRBV7-2 and TRBJ2-1, is GAGVSQSPSNKVTEKGKDVELRCDPISGHTALYWYRQSLGQGLEFLIYFQGNSAPDKSGLPSDRFSAERTGGSVSTLTIQRTQQEDSAVYLCASSYTGGNEQFFGPGTRLTVL.

V is TRBV28 and J is TRBJ2-7; the match to TRBD1 covers 12 bases. This CDR3 is built from 15 residues. Germline assignment: CDR1 MDHEN and CDR2 SYDVKM. Trimming cost V 6 bases and J 6 bases; bases outside gene matches: 9. DNA of the CDR3: TGTGCCAGCAGGACTGGGACAGGGGGCTTGAGCGAGCAGTACTTC. Protein product: CASRTGTGGLSEQYF.

This clone was observed once. CDR3 nucleotides: TGTGCCAGCAGCCCAGGGGGACTAGCGGTCACCGGGGAGCTGTTTTTT. Residues: CASSPGGLAVTGELFF. V usage is TRBV11-2 and J usage is TRBJ2-2; 11 nucleotides line up with TRBD2. This CDR3 region has 16 residues. Germline loops: CDR1 SGHAT, CDR2 FQNNGV. The ends lost 5 bases at V and 4 bases at J; junction bases unmatched: 6.

The chain employs TRBV7-2 and TRBJ2-3; TRBD2 is a possible D gene (5 bases). V gave up 5 bases and J gave up 6 bases, with 9 bases separating them. The V gene's germline CDR1 is SGHTA and CDR2 FQGNSA. The length of the CDR3 is 12 residues. CDR3 in amino acids: CASSDGEDTQYF. CDR3 nucleotides: TGTGCCAGCAGCGACGGGGAGGATACGCAGTATTTT.